This T cell receptor (beta chain) was obtained from a study of OX40 agonist ivuxolimab in advanced cancers. Study summary: Clinicians treated patients with ivuxolimab, an agonistic anti-OX40 (CD134) antibody. Earlier anti-PD-1, anti-PD-L1 or anti-CTLA-4 therapy was permitted; 35% to 50% had received some.

This clone was counted a few times. The CDR3 contains 17 residues. The junction had 10 bases not matched to a gene; V was cut back by 1 base and J by 3 bases. Germline CDR1 SGHTA, CDR2 FQGNSA. Repertoires were generated with immunoSEQ multiplex PCR, while TCRdb's copy carries only in-frame clones and drops some. The table has over 45,000 clones, approximately 83% seen once; the top ten hold 1% to 1.5%. The specimen was CD4+ or CD8+ T cells sorted from blood, collected in a trial of the OX40 agonist ivuxolimab. This sequence was found in an adult with an advanced solid tumor such as melanoma, head and neck, liver or kidney cancer. V gene TRBV7-2 combines with J gene TRBJ2-7; 9 nucleotides align to TRBD1. The CDR3: CASSLGTLGQGFYEQYF. For the CDR3, the DNA is TGTGCCAGCAGCTTAGGTACTCTGGGACAGGGATTCTACGAGCAGTACTTC. Full variable domain (outside the CDR3, taken from reference TRBV7-2 and TRBJ2-7): GAGVSQSPSNKVTEKGKDVELRCDPISGHTALYWYRQSLGQGLEFLIYFQGNSAPDKSGLPSDRFSAERTGGSVSTLTIQRTQQEDSAVYLCASSLGTLGQGFYEQYFGPGTRLTVT.